These 32 T cell receptor beta chains share one sample of origin, sequenced in a study of blood T cell repertoires in COVID-19 (dated by TCRdb to about 2020). The method was the immunoSEQ multiplex PCR assay. Imported from immuneACCESS, the table was reduced by TCRdb to in-frame sequences with V and J called. These copies leave out some clones; in studies compared against another copy, an unresolved V gene accounts for under half, and the cause of the remainder is not known. Present in this sample are 75,000 to 90,000 clones, roughly nine tenths of which were seen just once. The ten largest clones add up to roughly 2% of the sample. The sequencing sample was made of peripheral blood. These receptors came from a woman between 45 and 65 years old in a cohort sampled during active COVID-19.

This chain joins TRBV19 and TRBJ2-5, with D possibly TRBD1 on 5 matching bases. Germline lookup yields CDR1 LNHDA and CDR2 SQIVND (reference sequence). CDR3 length equals 14 residues. The ends were cut back, 5 bases at V and 1 base at J, with 11 bases in the middle. The CDR3 DNA reads as TGTGCCAGTAGTCCCCGGACATTCCAAGAGACCCAGTACTTC. Translation: CASSPRTFQETQYF.

This rearrangement joins TRBV5-1 to TRBJ1-1, with 10 bases lining up with TRBD1. The CDR3 has 17 amino acids. The ends lost 0 bases at V and 2 bases at J; junction bases unmatched: 7. Germline CDR1 is SGHRS and CDR2 is YFSETQ. DNA of the CDR3: TGCGCCAGCAGCTTGGGGGGACAGGGGCCGCCTAACACTGAAGCTTTCTTT. Protein product: CASSLGGQGPPNTEAFF.

The chain carries TRBV29-1 and TRBJ2-1, with 16 bases fitting TRBD2. CDR1 is SQVTM and CDR2 is ANQGSEA in the germline V gene. The CDR3 length is 16 residues. The junction had 9 bases not matched to a gene; V was cut back by 6 bases and J by 7 bases. CDR3 in DNA: TGCAGCGTGGGTCCCGGGACTAGCGGGGGGGGGAATGAGCAGTTCTTC. Its protein product is CSVGPGTSGGGNEQFF.

This chain connects TRBV9 to TRBJ2-5; tentatively, D is TRBD2 (6 bases). CDR1 and CDR2 from the germline V gene are SGDLS and YYNGEE. Trimming cost V 4 bases and J 4 bases, with 20 bases left between them. The CDR3 is 16 residues long. In nucleotides, the CDR3 is TGTGCCAGCAGCCCGATGGGGGGTAGAAGCCCAGAGACCCAGTACTTC. Translated, it gives CASSPMGGRSPETQYF.

The chain uses TRBV7-8 and TRBJ2-7; no firm D call. Germline CDR1 SGHVS, CDR2 FQNEAQ. V was pared by 5 bases and J by 3 bases, with 5 bases between. This CDR3 is built from 11 residues. CDR3 region: CASSPLYEQYF. In nucleotides, the CDR3 is TGTGCCAGCAGCCCCCTCTACGAGCAGTACTTC.

The chain links TRBV28 to TRBJ2-7; 11 bases map to TRBD2. The CDR3 is 15 amino acids. Germline V gene lookup returns CDR1 MDHEN and CDR2 SYDVKM. The V gene end was trimmed by 3 bases and the J gene end by 2 bases; junction bases not matched to a gene: 3. As DNA, the CDR3 is TGTGCCAGCAGTTTCATAGCGGGAGGGGCCTACGAGCAGTACTTC. Protein sequence: CASSFIAGGAYEQYF.

CDR3 DNA sequence: TGTGCCAGCTCACCACGTAACGGAGATAGCAATCAGCCCCAGCATTTT. Translating it yields CASSPRNGDSNQPQHF. The chain recombines TRBV18 with TRBJ1-5, with unresolved D. The V gene's germline CDR1 is KGHSH and CDR2 LQKENI. This CDR3 contains 16 residues. V shed 1 base and J shed 0 bases, with 10 bases lying between them.

V usage is TRBV6-2 or TRBV6-3 and J usage is TRBJ1-5, with 8 bases lining up with TRBD1. Unmatched junction bases numbered 6, after V lost 1 base and J lost 4 bases. There are 16 residues in the CDR3. Germline values: CDR1 MNHEY, CDR2 SVGEGT. The CDR3 nucleotides are TGTGCCAGCAGTTACTTAAGGACAGGGTTAAATCAGCCCCAGCATTTT. The encoded protein is CASSYLRTGLNQPQHF.

In this sample, this clone turned up once. The J gene is TRBJ2-1, the V gene TRBV18; D perhaps matches TRBD1 (6 bases). Trimming left V 3 bases short and J 2 bases short, with 8 bases between. Germline loops: CDR1 KGHSH, CDR2 LQKENI. CDR3 length equals 14 residues. This CDR3 is CASSPGQAYNEQFF. The DNA for the CDR3 is TGTGCCAGCTCACCGGGACAAGCCTACAATGAGCAGTTCTTC.

The chain carries TRBV7-2 and TRBJ2-4; D might be TRBD2 (6 bases). There are 15 residues in the CDR3. Trimming shortened V by 5 bases and J by 0 bases, and 11 bases separated the two germline ends. Germline CDR1 and CDR2: SGHTA and FQGNSA. The DNA for the CDR3 is TGTGCCAGCAGCCCCCTCGGGGGAGCCAAAAACATTCAGTACTTC. This gives the protein CASSPLGGAKNIQYF.

The chain couples TRBV2 to TRBJ2-3, with 10 bases that match TRBD2. The ends lost 6 bases at V and 8 bases at J; junction bases unmatched: 11. The CDR3 loop spans 15 amino acids. The germline V gene has CDR1 SNHLY and CDR2 FYNNEI. The CDR3 region has the DNA TGTGCCAGCAGACCGACTAGCGGGTCCAGCGGTACGCAGTATTTT. It specifies CASRPTSGSSGTQYF.

CDR3 residues: CASSYGYRGSYEQYF. The CDR3 DNA is TGTGCCAGCAGTTATGGCTACAGGGGCTCCTACGAGCAGTACTTC. The chain combines TRBV6-5 with TRBJ2-7, with 7 bases aligning to TRBD1. There are 15 residues in the CDR3. The trim removed 3 bases at V and 0 bases at J, leaving 5 bases unmatched. Germline loops: CDR1 MNHEY, CDR2 SVGAGI.

The rearrangement uses TRBV4-1 and TRBJ1-3; possible D gene TRBD1, 6 bases. Trimming left V 4 bases short and J 7 bases short, with 8 bases between. The germline V gene encodes CDR1 MGHRA and CDR2 YSYEKL. CDR3 length: 12 amino acids. Here the CDR3 reads CASSRTGNTIYF. In DNA form, the CDR3 reads TGCGCCAGCAGCCGCACAGGGAACACCATATATTTT.

The chain links TRBV18 to TRBJ1-5; D is perhaps TRBD1 (5 bases). Germline-derived CDR1 and CDR2 are KGHSH and LQKENI. The V end was cut by 4 bases, the J end by 7 bases, with 20 bases between. The CDR3 totals 16 residues. The CDR3 bases are TGTGCCAGCTCACTCTCCTATTTGGTCAGGGAACAGCCCCAGCATTTT. Translation gives CASSLSYLVREQPQHF.

V gene TRBV5-6 combines with J gene TRBJ1-4; 11 bases line up with TRBD1. J lost 8 bases, V lost 4 bases, and 7 bases had no gene match. CDR3 length: 15 residues. The germline gives CDR1 SGHDT, CDR2 YYEEEE. CDR3 sequence: CASSPRDRGAEKLFF. Written as DNA, the CDR3 is TGTGCCAGCAGCCCCCGGGACAGGGGGGCGGAAAAACTGTTTTTT.

This clone was seen just once. In nucleotides, the CDR3 is TGTGCCAGCAGTAACCAGCCTAGGTATGGCTACACCTTC. Encoded protein: CASSNQPRYGYTF. This chain uses TRBV27 with TRBJ1-2; D is uncertain. The CDR3 covers 13 residues. V lost 5 bases, J lost 5 bases, and 12 bases lay in between. The germline CDR1 and CDR2 sequences are MNHEY and SMNVEV (reference sequence).

This rearrangement joins TRBV28 to TRBJ2-2; tentatively, D is TRBD2 (5 bases). This CDR3 spans 13 amino acids. Germline loops: CDR1 MDHEN, CDR2 SYDVKM. V gave up 3 bases and J gave up 6 bases, with 8 bases separating them. This chain's CDR3 is CASSFLRAGELFF. In nucleotides, the CDR3 is TGTGCCAGCAGTTTTTTGCGGGCCGGGGAGCTGTTTTTT.

The J gene is TRBJ2-1, the V gene TRBV6-5; 14 positions match TRBD2. This CDR3 comprises 15 residues. Germline CDR1 reads MNHEY; CDR2 reads SVGAGI. Trimming took 2 bases from V and 10 from J; bases not matched to a gene: 4. The CDR3 DNA follows: TGTGCCAGCAGTTACGCGGGACTAGCGGGAGAGGAGCAGTTCTTC. Translated: CASSYAGLAGEEQFF.

V is TRBV29-1 and J is TRBJ2-7; D remains ambiguous. This CDR3 contains 10 residues. The germline V gene has CDR1 SQVTM and CDR2 ANQGSEA. Trimming cost V 1 base and J 12 bases, with 10 bases left between them. CDR3 region: CSVEVGERYF. The DNA for the CDR3 is TGCAGCGTTGAAGTGGGCGAGAGGTACTTC.

The chain recombines TRBV18 with TRBJ2-1; TRBD1 is a possible D gene (5 bases). This CDR3 has 15 amino acids. Germline V gene sequence: CDR1 KGHSH, CDR2 LQKENI. V lost 0 bases and J lost 5, with 11 bases in between. The CDR3 coding sequence is TGTGCCAGCTCACCACCGGCCACAGGAAACAATGAGCAGTTCTTC. It translates to CASSPPATGNNEQFF.

J is TRBJ2-3 and V is TRBV6-2 or TRBV6-3; a weak D match, TRBD2 (5 bases). The CDR3 has 15 amino acids. The germline V gene encodes CDR1 MNHEY and CDR2 SVGEGT. The V gene lost 2 bases and the J gene lost 0 bases, with 9 bases spanning the gap. DNA of the CDR3: TGTGCCAGCAGTTACGAGGGCTCTAGCACAGATACGCAGTATTTT. Encoded protein: CASSYEGSSTDTQYF.

The chain is built from TRBV27 and TRBJ2-7, with TRBD1 identical over 7 bases. CDR1 is MNHEY and CDR2 is SMNVEV in the germline V gene (reference sequence). Trimming removed 4 bases from V and 0 bases from J; junction bases left unmatched: 9. This CDR3 is built from 16 residues. The CDR3 nucleotides read TGTGCCAGCAGTTCCCCCTGGGCAGGGGGCTCCTACGAGCAGTACTTC. Translated, it gives CASSSPWAGGSYEQYF.

J is TRBJ1-3 and V is TRBV10-3; D not resolved. V gave up 6 bases and J gave up 2 bases, with 5 bases separating them. Germline V gives CDR1 ENHRY, CDR2 SYGVKD. The length of the CDR3 is 12 residues. CDR3 residues: CAISTTGNTIYF. For the CDR3, the DNA is TGTGCCATCAGCACTACTGGAAACACCATATATTTT.

This rearrangement joins TRBV6-5 to TRBJ2-2, with TRBD1 matching over 8 bases. Germline lookup yields CDR1 MNHEY and CDR2 SVGAGI. This CDR3 comprises 14 residues. With V trimmed by 6 bases and J by 2 bases, 2 bases remained unmatched. The DNA for the CDR3 is TGTGCCAGCAGGGGACAGGCCAACACCGGGGAGCTGTTTTTT. Translated: CASRGQANTGELFF.

The V and J genes are TRBV3-1 (or the pseudogene TRBV3-2) and TRBJ2-2; possibly TRBD2 for D (7 bases). Germline loops: CDR1 LGHDT, CDR2 YNNKEL (reference sequence). The CDR3 loop spans 17 amino acids. V lost 4 bases to trimming and J lost 1 base, with 16 bases between them. This CDR3 reads CASSPWGGRLNTGELFF. The DNA of the CDR3 is TGTGCCAGCAGCCCCTGGGGGGGGCGACTGAACACCGGGGAGCTGTTTTTT.

The gene calls are TRBV7-9 and TRBJ2-7; TRBD1 agrees at 8 bases. CDR3 size: 14 residues. Germline V CDR1 and CDR2: SEHNR, FQNEAQ (reference sequence). Germline trimming cut 4 bases from V and 4 bases from J; bases unmatched to any gene: 6. CDR3: CASSSQGAPYEQYF. The CDR3 DNA reads TGTGCCAGCAGCTCTCAGGGGGCGCCGTACGAGCAGTACTTC.

The chain joins TRBV3-1 (or the pseudogene TRBV3-2) to TRBJ2-3; 12 bases are shared with TRBD2. The V segment lost 3 bases and the J segment 2 bases; nucleotides outside the gene matches: 9. The CDR3 is made up of 18 amino acids. Germline values: CDR1 LGHDT, CDR2 YNNKEL (reference sequence). The CDR3 region is CASSHTSGGRAHTDTQYF. The CDR3 DNA is TGTGCCAGCAGCCACACTAGCGGGGGGCGAGCACACACAGATACGCAGTATTTT.

This clone has only one observation. The chain has TRBV6-1 and TRBJ2-6; 9 nucleotides match TRBD1. The V gene end was trimmed by 4 bases and the J gene end by 0 bases; junction bases not matched to a gene: 4. Germline values: CDR1 MNHNS, CDR2 SASEGT. The CDR3 runs 17 residues. The CDR3 DNA reads TGTGCCAGCAGTGGGACAGGGGCGCTCTCTGGGGCCAACGTCCTGACTTTC. Protein product: CASSGTGALSGANVLTF.

The rearrangement joins TRBV6-1 to TRBJ1-1; D might be TRBD1 (5 bases). V lost 3 bases and J lost 3, with 8 bases in between. CDR3 size: 13 residues. Germline loops: CDR1 MNHNS, CDR2 SASEGT. This CDR3 reads CASSERGYTEAFF. The CDR3 DNA follows: TGTGCCAGCAGTGAGCGGGGGTACACTGAAGCTTTCTTT.

The chain couples TRBV10-3 to TRBJ1-1; D is ambiguous. V lost 10 bases, J lost 5 bases, and 11 bases lay in between. This CDR3 is built from 11 residues. Germline V gives CDR1 ENHRY, CDR2 SYGVKD. DNA of the CDR3: TGTGCCAGCAAAAGGAGAACTGAAGCTTTCTTT. This translates into CASKRRTEAFF.

The gene calls are TRBV28 and TRBJ1-1, with TRBD1 as a possible D gene (5 bases). The CDR3 has 14 amino acids. Germline V gene lookup returns CDR1 MDHEN and CDR2 SYDVKM. Deletions cut 2 bases from V and 1 base from J, with 8 bases between. In DNA, the CDR3 is TGTGCCAGCAGTTTACAGGGATCGAACACTGAAGCTTTCTTT. This gives the protein CASSLQGSNTEAFF.

The gene calls are TRBV28 and TRBJ1-2; D is possibly TRBD1 (5 bases). CDR1 and CDR2 from the germline V gene are MDHEN and SYDVKM. CDR3 length equals 12 residues. V was shortened by 8 bases and J by 2 bases, with 9 bases between the two germline ends. Here the CDR3 reads CASRTQNYGYTF. As DNA, the CDR3 is TGTGCCAGCCGGACACAGAACTATGGCTACACCTTC.